The entry below describes one T cell receptor beta chain. Its antigen remains unidentified. Per germline, CDR1 SGHRS and CDR2 YFSETQ. V lost 0 bases and J 2 bases, leaving 13 bases between the germline ends. The CDR3 sequence is 16 residues long. The sample originates from a study of STAT3 mutations in large granular lymphocyte leukemia. Sequencing used immunoSEQ multiplex PCR; TCRdb keeps in-frame clones, though not all of them. The sample holds about 42,000 clones, around 80% seen once. Overall study findings and caveats: At least one immunodominant TCR beta clonotype appeared in every T-cell large granular lymphocyte leukemia patient. Treatment regimens differed across patients between samplings.

The sequence was collected from a human donor with T large granular lymphocyte leukemia. Some clones in this sample may be carry-over from other donors' samples. Sequencing input: PBMCs. The V and J genes are TRBV5-1 and TRBJ2-3; the D gene is possibly TRBD1 (6 bases). The chain's CDR3 is CASSLVLGALTDTQYF. CDR3 DNA sequence: TGCGCCAGCAGCTTGGTTCTGGGGGCCCTCACAGATACGCAGTATTTT.